This T cell receptor beta chain derives from a study of radiotherapy plus CTLA-4 blockade in lung cancer. Trimming removed 10 bases from V and 3 bases from J, with 15 bases in between. Germline-derived CDR1 and CDR2 are SEHNR and FQNEAQ (reference sequence). CDR3 size: 13 residues. Assay used: immunoSEQ multiplex PCR; TCRdb lists only in-frame clones, some missing. The profile shows about 43,000 clones, roughly 64% of them singletons. The rearrangement links TRBV7-9 to TRBJ2-5; D may be TRBD2 (6 bases). The sequencing here drew on peripheral blood, taken from a patient treated with radiotherapy plus ipilimumab. The source of this sequence is a human donor with non-small cell lung cancer who had a partial response to radiotherapy plus ipilimumab. CDR3 coding DNA: TGTGCCACCCGACTAGTCCCAAAAGAGACCCAGTACTTC. Its protein product is CATRLVPKETQYF.